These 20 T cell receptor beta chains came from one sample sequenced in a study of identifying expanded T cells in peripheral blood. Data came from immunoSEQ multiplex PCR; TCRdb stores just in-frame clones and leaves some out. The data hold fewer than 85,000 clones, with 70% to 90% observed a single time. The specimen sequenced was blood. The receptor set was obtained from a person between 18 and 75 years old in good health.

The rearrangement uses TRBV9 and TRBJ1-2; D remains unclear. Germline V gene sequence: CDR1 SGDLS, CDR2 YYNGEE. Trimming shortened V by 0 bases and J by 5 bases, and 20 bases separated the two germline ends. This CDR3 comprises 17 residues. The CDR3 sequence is CASSVGKDPPAFYGYTF. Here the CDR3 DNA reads TGTGCCAGCAGCGTAGGGAAGGATCCGCCCGCCTTTTATGGCTACACCTTC.

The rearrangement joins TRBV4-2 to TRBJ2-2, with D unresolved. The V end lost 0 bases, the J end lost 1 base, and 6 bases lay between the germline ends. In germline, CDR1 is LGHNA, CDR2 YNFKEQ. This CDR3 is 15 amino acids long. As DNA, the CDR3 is TGTGCCAGCAGCCAAGATCGCTGGAACACCGGGGAGCTGTTTTTT. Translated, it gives CASSQDRWNTGELFF.

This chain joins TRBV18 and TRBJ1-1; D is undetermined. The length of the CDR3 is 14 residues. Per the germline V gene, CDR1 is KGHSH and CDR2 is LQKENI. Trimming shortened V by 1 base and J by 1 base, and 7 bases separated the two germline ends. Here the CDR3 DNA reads TGTGCCAGCTCACCACGGGTGGAGAACACTGAAGCTTTCTTT. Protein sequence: CASSPRVENTEAFF.

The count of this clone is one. The CDR3 is CASSSWGQGRYEQYF. For the CDR3, the DNA is TGTGCCAGCAGCTCCTGGGGACAGGGTCGCTACGAGCAGTACTTC. This chain uses TRBV7-9 with TRBJ2-7; TRBD1 matches at 9 bases. The trim removed 4 bases at V and 3 bases at J, leaving 7 bases unmatched. This CDR3 has 15 residues. Germline values: CDR1 SEHNR, CDR2 FQNEAQ (reference sequence). Full variable domain (outside the CDR3, taken from reference TRBV7-9 and TRBJ2-7): DTGVSQNPRHKITKRGQNVTFRCDPISEHNRLYWYRQTLGQGPEFLTYFQNEAQLEKSRLLSDRFSAERPKGSFSTLEIQRTEQGDSAMYLCASSSWGQGRYEQYFGPGTRLTVT.

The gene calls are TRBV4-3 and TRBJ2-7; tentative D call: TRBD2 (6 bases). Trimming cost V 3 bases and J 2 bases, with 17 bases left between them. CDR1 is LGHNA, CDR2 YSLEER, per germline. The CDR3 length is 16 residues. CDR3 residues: CASSQYAGLKPYEQYF. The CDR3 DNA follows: TGCGCCAGCAGCCAGTACGCGGGACTTAAGCCCTACGAGCAGTACTTC.

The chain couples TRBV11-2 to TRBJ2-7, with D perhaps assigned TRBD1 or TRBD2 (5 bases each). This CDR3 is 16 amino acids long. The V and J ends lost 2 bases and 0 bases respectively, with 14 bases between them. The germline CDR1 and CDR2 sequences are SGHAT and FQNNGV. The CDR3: CASSLIGGATSYEQYF. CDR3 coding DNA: TGTGCCAGCAGCTTAATTGGGGGAGCGACCTCCTACGAGCAGTACTTC.

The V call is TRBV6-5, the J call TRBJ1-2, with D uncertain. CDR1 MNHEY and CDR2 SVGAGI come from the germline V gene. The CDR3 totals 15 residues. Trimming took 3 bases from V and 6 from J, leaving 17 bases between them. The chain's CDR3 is CASSYNPNLSNGYTF. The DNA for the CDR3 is TGTGCCAGCAGTTATAATCCCAATTTAAGTAATGGCTACACCTTC.

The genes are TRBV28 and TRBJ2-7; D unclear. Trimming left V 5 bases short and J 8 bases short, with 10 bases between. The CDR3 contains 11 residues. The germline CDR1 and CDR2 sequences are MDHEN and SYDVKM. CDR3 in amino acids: CASSVSPQQYF. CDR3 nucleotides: TGTGCCAGCAGTGTCAGTCCTCAGCAGTACTTC. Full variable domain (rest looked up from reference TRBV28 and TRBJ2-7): DVKVTQSSRYLVKRTGEKVFLECVQDMDHENMFWYRQDPGLGLRLIYFSYDVKMKEKGDIPEGYSVSREKKERFSLILESASTNQTSMYLCASSVSPQQYFGPGTRLTVT.

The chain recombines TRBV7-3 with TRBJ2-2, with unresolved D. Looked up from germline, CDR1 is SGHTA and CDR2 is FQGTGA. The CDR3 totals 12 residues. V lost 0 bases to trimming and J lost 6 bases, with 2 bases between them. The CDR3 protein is CASSLTPGELFF. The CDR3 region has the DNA TGTGCCAGCAGCTTAACCCCCGGGGAGCTGTTTTTT.

CDR3 sequence: CASRGTIKETQYF. In DNA form, the CDR3 reads TGTGCCAGCAGGGGGACTATCAAAGAGACCCAGTACTTC. This chain uses TRBV21-1 with TRBJ2-5; no check of the table's D call, TRBD2, against the DNA was made. TRBV21-1 is termed a pseudogene. This CDR3 has 13 amino acids.

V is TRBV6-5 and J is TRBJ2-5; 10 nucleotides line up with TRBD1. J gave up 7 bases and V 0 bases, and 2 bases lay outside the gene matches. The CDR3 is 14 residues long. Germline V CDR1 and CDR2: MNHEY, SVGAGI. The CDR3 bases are TGTGCCAGCAGTTACTCCGGACAGGGGGGGACCCAGTACTTC. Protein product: CASSYSGQGGTQYF.

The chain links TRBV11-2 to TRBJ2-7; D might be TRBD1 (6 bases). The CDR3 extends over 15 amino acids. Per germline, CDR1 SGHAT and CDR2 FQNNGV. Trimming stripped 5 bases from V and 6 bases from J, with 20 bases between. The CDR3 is CASSPPATGTIEQYF. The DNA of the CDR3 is TGTGCCAGCAGCCCCCCGGCTACAGGGACGATCGAGCAGTACTTC.

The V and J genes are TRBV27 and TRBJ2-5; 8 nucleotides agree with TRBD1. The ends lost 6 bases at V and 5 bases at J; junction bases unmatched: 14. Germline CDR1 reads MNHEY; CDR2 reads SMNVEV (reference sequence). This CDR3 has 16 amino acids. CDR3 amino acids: CASSRTGRTGSETQYF. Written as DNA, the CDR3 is TGTGCCAGCAGCCGTACCGGACGGACAGGGAGCGAGACCCAGTACTTC.

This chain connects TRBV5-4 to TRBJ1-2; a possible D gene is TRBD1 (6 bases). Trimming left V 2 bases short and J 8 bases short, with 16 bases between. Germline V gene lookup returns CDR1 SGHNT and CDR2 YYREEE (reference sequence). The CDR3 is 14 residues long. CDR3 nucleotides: TGTGCCAGCAGCTTAGAGGACGGGGGCCGGGGCTACACCTTC. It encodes CASSLEDGGRGYTF.

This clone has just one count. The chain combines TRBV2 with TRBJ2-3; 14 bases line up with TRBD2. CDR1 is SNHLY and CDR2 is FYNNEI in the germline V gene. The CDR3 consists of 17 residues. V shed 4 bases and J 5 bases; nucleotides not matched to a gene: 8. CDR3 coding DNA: TGTGCCAGCAGTGGGACTAGCGGGAGGATCGCTGGAGATACGCAGTATTTT. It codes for CASSGTSGRIAGDTQYF.

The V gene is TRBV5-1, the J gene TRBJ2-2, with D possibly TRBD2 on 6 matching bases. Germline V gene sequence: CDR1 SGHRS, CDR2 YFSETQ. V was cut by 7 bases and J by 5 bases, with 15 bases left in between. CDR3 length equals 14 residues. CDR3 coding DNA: TGCGCCAGCGAGTTTGGGGACTTTACCGGGGAGCTGTTTTTT. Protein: CASEFGDFTGELFF.

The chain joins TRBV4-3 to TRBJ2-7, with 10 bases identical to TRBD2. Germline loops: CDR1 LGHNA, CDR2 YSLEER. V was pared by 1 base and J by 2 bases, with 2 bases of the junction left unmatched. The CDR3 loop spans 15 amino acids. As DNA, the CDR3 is TGCGCCAGCAGCCAAGCAAGCGGGGGGGCCTACGAGCAGTACTTC. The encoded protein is CASSQASGGAYEQYF.

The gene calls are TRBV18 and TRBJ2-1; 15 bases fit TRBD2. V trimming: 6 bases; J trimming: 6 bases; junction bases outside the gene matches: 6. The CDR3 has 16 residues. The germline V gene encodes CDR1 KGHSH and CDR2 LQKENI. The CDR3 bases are TGTGCCAGCTCGCGGGGACTAGCGGGAGGAGGCAATGAGCAGTTCTTC. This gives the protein CASSRGLAGGGNEQFF. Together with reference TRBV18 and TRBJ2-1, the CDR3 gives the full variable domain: NAGVMQNPRHLVRRRGQEARLRCSPMKGHSHVYWYRQLPEEGLKFMVYLQKENIIDESGMPKERFSAEFPKEGPSILRIQQVVRGDSAAYFCASSRGLAGGGNEQFFGPGTRLTVL.

CDR3 amino acids: CASSVSLAGELFF. CDR3 in DNA: TGTGCCAGCAGTGTCTCTCTGGCCGGGGAGCTGTTTTTT. V gene TRBV6-5 combines with J gene TRBJ2-2, with D unclear. V was cut by 5 bases and J by 6 bases, with 10 bases left in between. Germline CDR1 and CDR2: MNHEY and SVGAGI. The CDR3 is 13 amino acids.

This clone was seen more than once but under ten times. CDR3 residues: CASSRYREGQETQYF. For the CDR3, the DNA is TGTGCCAGCAGCCGCTACCGGGAGGGCCAAGAGACCCAGTACTTC. The rearrangement links TRBV5-4 to TRBJ2-5; 8 bases align to TRBD2. Germline CDR1 reads SGHNT; CDR2 reads YYREEE (reference sequence). V shed 4 bases, J shed 1 base, and the junction held 6 bases outside the gene matches. This CDR3 region has 15 residues.